Listed below are T cell receptor beta chains from one sample, sequenced in a study of blood T cell repertoires in COVID-19. Using immunoSEQ multiplex PCR, the repertoire was profiled, and TCRdb retains in-frame clones only, with some absent. This table holds about 150,000 clones, more than 75% found once. Sequenced material: peripheral blood. Every receptor here comes from an elderly man with acute or convalescent COVID-19. CDR3s include the opening cysteine and the closing phenylalanine or tryptophan. The order of the fields is V gene, J gene, D gene, clone size, CDR3 protein, CDR3 DNA. The D gene is left open where the match is weak. The size entry is marked missing in some rows and otherwise reads once, few, many or a size class.

v_call: TRBV9; j_call: TRBJ2-1; d_call: -; clone_size: -; cdr3_aa: CASSVGGGTYNEQFF; cdr3_nt: TGTGCCAGCAGCGTAGGAGGGGGAACCTACAATGAGCAGTTCTTC
v_call: TRBV5-5; j_call: TRBJ2-3; d_call: -; clone_size: -; cdr3_aa: CASSPAGSAGSTDTQYF; cdr3_nt: TGTGCCAGCAGCCCGGCCGGATCGGCGGGGAGCACAGATACGCAGTATTTT
v_call: TRBV6-5; j_call: TRBJ2-7; d_call: TRBD1; clone_size: -; cdr3_aa: CASSYSSGGTYEQYF; cdr3_nt: TGTGCCAGCAGTTACTCGTCAGGGGGTACCTACGAGCAGTACTTC
v_call: TRBV9; j_call: TRBJ2-2; d_call: TRBD2; clone_size: -; cdr3_aa: CASSPGLAGGSTGELFF; cdr3_nt: TGTGCCAGCAGCCCGGGACTAGCGGGGGGAAGCACCGGGGAGCTGTTTTTT
v_call: TRBV6-5; j_call: TRBJ2-3; d_call: -; clone_size: -; cdr3_aa: CASHLSYTDTQYF; cdr3_nt: TGTGCCAGCCACCTGAGCTACACAGATACGCAGTATTTT
v_call: TRBV4-1; j_call: TRBJ2-5; d_call: TRBD2; clone_size: -; cdr3_aa: CASSQGVIAGGPGETQYF; cdr3_nt: TGCGCCAGCAGCCAAGGGGTCATAGCGGGAGGGCCGGGTGAGACCCAGTACTTC
v_call: TRBV5-1; j_call: TRBJ2-7; d_call: TRBD1; clone_size: -; cdr3_aa: CASSPQGAEVVEQYF; cdr3_nt: TGCGCCAGCAGCCCCCAGGGGGCCGAGGTGGTGGAGCAGTACTTC
v_call: TRBV10-2; j_call: TRBJ2-5; d_call: TRBD2; clone_size: -; cdr3_aa: CASSELAGVAAQYF; cdr3_nt: TGCGCCAGCAGTGAGTTAGCGGGGGTAGCGGCCCAGTACTTC
v_call: TRBV5-8; j_call: TRBJ2-3; d_call: -; clone_size: -; cdr3_aa: CASSFRSTDTQYF; cdr3_nt: TGTGCCAGCAGCTTCCGTAGCACAGATACGCAGTATTTT
v_call: TRBV27; j_call: TRBJ2-2; d_call: -; clone_size: few; cdr3_aa: CASSGTLNTGELFF; cdr3_nt: TGTGCCAGCTCCGGGACACTTAACACCGGGGAGCTGTTTTTT
v_call: TRBV5-5; j_call: TRBJ2-3; d_call: TRBD2; clone_size: -; cdr3_aa: CASSLPPSGKQDTQYF; cdr3_nt: TGTGCCAGCAGCTTGCCCCCCAGCGGGAAGCAAGATACGCAGTATTTT
v_call: TRBV28; j_call: TRBJ2-7; d_call: TRBD1; clone_size: -; cdr3_aa: CASSPSDRVPYEQYF; cdr3_nt: TGTGCCAGCAGTCCCAGCGACAGGGTCCCCTACGAGCAGTACTTC
v_call: TRBV3-1/TRBV3-2; j_call: TRBJ2-1; d_call: -; clone_size: -; cdr3_aa: CASRPGLGNEQFF; cdr3_nt: TGTGCCAGCAGACCTGGACTGGGCAATGAGCAGTTCTTC
v_call: TRBV5-5; j_call: TRBJ2-3; d_call: TRBD2; clone_size: -; cdr3_aa: CASSLGAGGGTDTQYF; cdr3_nt: TGTGCCAGCAGCTTGGGGGCGGGAGGGGGCACAGATACGCAGTATTTT
v_call: TRBV7-8; j_call: TRBJ2-2; d_call: TRBD2; clone_size: -; cdr3_aa: CASWGGYTGELFF; cdr3_nt: TGTGCCAGCTGGGGGGGATACACCGGGGAGCTGTTTTTT
v_call: TRBV18; j_call: TRBJ2-7; d_call: TRBD2; clone_size: few; cdr3_aa: CASSPPSGGVSYEQYF; cdr3_nt: TGTGCCAGCTCACCACCGTCGGGAGGTGTCTCCTACGAGCAGTACTTC
v_call: TRBV28; j_call: TRBJ2-2; d_call: -; clone_size: once; cdr3_aa: CATLVSQLAANTGELFF; cdr3_nt: TGTGCCACCCTTGTCTCCCAATTAGCGGCGAACACCGGGGAGCTGTTTTTT
v_call: TRBV5-1; j_call: TRBJ2-1; d_call: TRBD1; clone_size: -; cdr3_aa: CASSAGTDYNEQFF; cdr3_nt: TGCGCCAGCAGCGCCGGGACAGACTACAATGAGCAGTTCTTC
v_call: TRBV19; j_call: TRBJ1-5; d_call: -; clone_size: -; cdr3_aa: CASSLTNAAQPQHF; cdr3_nt: TGTGCCAGTAGTCTGACTAATGCCGCTCAGCCCCAGCATTTT
v_call: TRBV18; j_call: TRBJ1-2; d_call: TRBD1; clone_size: -; cdr3_aa: CASSETGVRGYTF; cdr3_nt: TGTGCCAGCTCAGAGACAGGGGTCCGCGGCTACACCTTC
v_call: TRBV5-1; j_call: TRBJ1-1; d_call: -; clone_size: -; cdr3_aa: CASSWGVTNTEAFF; cdr3_nt: TGCGCCAGCAGCTGGGGGGTTACGAACACTGAAGCTTTCTTT
v_call: TRBV3-1/TRBV3-2; j_call: TRBJ2-7; d_call: -; clone_size: -; cdr3_aa: CASSQQGTYEQYF; cdr3_nt: TGTGCCAGCAGCCAACAGGGGACCTACGAGCAGTACTTC
v_call: TRBV19; j_call: TRBJ2-1; d_call: TRBD2; clone_size: -; cdr3_aa: CASSPGGYSGDEQFF; cdr3_nt: TGTGCCAGTAGTCCGGGGGGGTACTCGGGCGATGAGCAGTTCTTC
v_call: TRBV7-6; j_call: TRBJ2-5; d_call: TRBD2; clone_size: -; cdr3_aa: CASSSTLAGGKETQYF; cdr3_nt: TGTGCCAGCAGCTCCACTCTAGCGGGGGGGAAGGAGACCCAGTACTTC
v_call: TRBV5-1; j_call: TRBJ2-7; d_call: -; clone_size: -; cdr3_aa: CASSLVGNSNYEQYF; cdr3_nt: TGCGCCAGCAGCTTGGTGGGCAACAGCAACTACGAGCAGTACTTC
v_call: TRBV7-8; j_call: TRBJ2-3; d_call: TRBD2; clone_size: -; cdr3_aa: CASSFRAGEDTQYF; cdr3_nt: TGTGCCAGCAGCTTCCGGGCGGGGGAGGATACGCAGTATTTT
v_call: TRBV11-2; j_call: TRBJ2-3; d_call: -; clone_size: -; cdr3_aa: CASSLDGANSDTQYF; cdr3_nt: TGTGCCAGCAGCTTAGATGGGGCCAACTCAGATACGCAGTATTTT
v_call: TRBV27; j_call: TRBJ1-4; d_call: -; clone_size: -; cdr3_aa: CASSPWTRSNEKLFF; cdr3_nt: TGTGCCAGCAGTCCCTGGACAAGGTCAAATGAAAAACTGTTTTTT
v_call: TRBV19; j_call: TRBJ1-5; d_call: -; clone_size: -; cdr3_aa: CASSIRLGALNQPQHF; cdr3_nt: TGTGCCAGTAGTATAAGGTTGGGGGCCCTTAATCAGCCCCAGCATTTT
v_call: TRBV28; j_call: TRBJ2-3; d_call: -; clone_size: -; cdr3_aa: CASSWYPESTDTQYF; cdr3_nt: TGTGCCAGCAGTTGGTACCCAGAAAGCACAGATACGCAGTATTTT
v_call: TRBV19; j_call: TRBJ1-5; d_call: -; clone_size: few; cdr3_aa: CASSPKGETRGSGQPQHF; cdr3_nt: TGTGCCAGTAGCCCAAAGGGAGAGACCAGGGGTTCGGGGCAGCCCCAGCATTTT
v_call: TRBV5-1; j_call: TRBJ2-2; d_call: TRBD1; clone_size: -; cdr3_aa: CASSPGTGDRTGELFF; cdr3_nt: TGCGCCAGCAGCCCTGGGACAGGGGATCGGACCGGGGAGCTGTTTTTT
v_call: TRBV27; j_call: TRBJ1-1; d_call: -; clone_size: -; cdr3_aa: CASSLSGGNTEAFF; cdr3_nt: TGTGCCAGCAGTTTATCGGGGGGTAACACTGAAGCTTTCTTT
v_call: TRBV5-1; j_call: TRBJ2-3; d_call: TRBD1; clone_size: -; cdr3_aa: CASSLRQGARTQYF; cdr3_nt: TGCGCCAGCAGCTTGAGACAGGGGGCGAGGACGCAGTATTTT
v_call: TRBV11-1; j_call: TRBJ2-7; d_call: TRBD2; clone_size: -; cdr3_aa: CASSLAGLAGAYEQYF; cdr3_nt: TGTGCCAGCAGCTTAGCGGGACTAGCGGGGGCCTACGAGCAGTACTTC
v_call: TRBV24-1; j_call: TRBJ2-3; d_call: -; clone_size: few; cdr3_aa: CATSEARASTDTQYF; cdr3_nt: TGTGCCACCAGCGAAGCTAGAGCTAGCACAGATACGCAGTATTTT
v_call: TRBV4-2; j_call: TRBJ2-5; d_call: TRBD2; clone_size: -; cdr3_aa: CASSQDSSGGKETQYF; cdr3_nt: TGTGCCAGCAGCCAAGATTCTAGCGGGGGGAAAGAGACCCAGTACTTC
v_call: TRBV5-1; j_call: TRBJ1-6; d_call: -; clone_size: -; cdr3_aa: CASSTGRGEGALHF; cdr3_nt: TGCGCCAGCAGCACAGGACGGGGAGAGGGGGCCCTCCACTTT
v_call: TRBV13; j_call: TRBJ1-6; d_call: TRBD1; clone_size: -; cdr3_aa: CASSTGAGRITSSYNSPLHF; cdr3_nt: TGTGCCAGCAGCACAGGGGCGGGACGGATAACGAGCTCCTATAATTCACCCCTCCACTTT